The clone carrying this T cell receptor beta chain showed up many times. V shed 3 bases and J 5 bases; nucleotides not matched to a gene: 9. The CDR3 is 15 residues long. The germline gives CDR1 SGHRS, CDR2 YFSETQ. In TCRdb, the PCR reads were re-called with MiXCR into one record per CDR3 protein. The repertoire includes hundreds of thousands of distinct CDR3 sequences, just under 20% of them detected once, and about 0.9% sits in the top ten. This entry is derived from a study of molecular identifiers for immune sequencing clone quantification. This receptor was identified in a human donor in good health. Some libraries in this study had Jurkat cell RNA spiked in. The chain recombines TRBV5-1 with TRBJ2-3; 7 bases align to TRBD2. The sample was naive CD8+ T cells from blood, with Jurkat cell RNA spiked in. Subset here: FACS-sorted CD8+CD4-CCR7+CD45RA+ naive T cells. The CDR3 region is CASSSPGGSKDTQYF. The DNA for the CDR3 is TGCGCCAGCAGCTCACCGGGGGGAAGTAAAGATACGCAGTATTTT.